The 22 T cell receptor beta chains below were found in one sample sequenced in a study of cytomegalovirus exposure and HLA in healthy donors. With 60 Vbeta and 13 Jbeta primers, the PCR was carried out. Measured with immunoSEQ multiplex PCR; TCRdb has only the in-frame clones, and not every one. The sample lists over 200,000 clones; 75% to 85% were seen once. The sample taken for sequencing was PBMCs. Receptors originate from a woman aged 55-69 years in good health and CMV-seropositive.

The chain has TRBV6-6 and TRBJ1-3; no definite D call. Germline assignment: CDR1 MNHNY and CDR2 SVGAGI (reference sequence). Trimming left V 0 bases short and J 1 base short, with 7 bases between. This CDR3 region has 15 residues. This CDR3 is CASSYSSVSGNTIYF. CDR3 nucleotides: TGTGCCAGCAGTTACTCGAGCGTGTCTGGAAACACCATATATTTT.

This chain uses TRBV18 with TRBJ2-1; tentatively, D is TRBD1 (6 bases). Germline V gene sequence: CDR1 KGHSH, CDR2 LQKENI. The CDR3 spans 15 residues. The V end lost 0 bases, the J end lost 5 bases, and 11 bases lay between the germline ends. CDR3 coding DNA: TGTGCCAGCTCACCACCTATTGACAGGAACAATGAGCAGTTCTTC. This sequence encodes CASSPPIDRNNEQFF.

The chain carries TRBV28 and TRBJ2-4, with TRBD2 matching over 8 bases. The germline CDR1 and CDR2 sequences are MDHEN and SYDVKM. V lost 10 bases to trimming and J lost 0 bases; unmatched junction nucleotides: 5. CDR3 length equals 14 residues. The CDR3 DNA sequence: TGTGCCACCGGGGGGGAGGGAGCCAAAAACATTCAGTACTTC. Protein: CATGGEGAKNIQYF.

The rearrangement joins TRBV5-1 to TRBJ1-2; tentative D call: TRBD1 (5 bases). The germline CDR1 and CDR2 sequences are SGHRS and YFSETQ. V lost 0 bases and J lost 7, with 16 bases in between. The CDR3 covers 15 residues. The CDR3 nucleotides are TGCGCCAGCAGCTTGGAAGCGGCGGGGAGGGGTGGCTACACCTTC. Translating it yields CASSLEAAGRGGYTF.

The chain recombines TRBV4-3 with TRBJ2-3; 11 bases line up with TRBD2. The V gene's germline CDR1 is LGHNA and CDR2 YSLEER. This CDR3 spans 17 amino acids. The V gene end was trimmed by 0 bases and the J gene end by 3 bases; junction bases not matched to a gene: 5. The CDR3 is CASSQDNLAGGTDTQYF. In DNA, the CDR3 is TGCGCCAGCAGCCAAGATAACCTAGCGGGGGGTACAGATACGCAGTATTTT.

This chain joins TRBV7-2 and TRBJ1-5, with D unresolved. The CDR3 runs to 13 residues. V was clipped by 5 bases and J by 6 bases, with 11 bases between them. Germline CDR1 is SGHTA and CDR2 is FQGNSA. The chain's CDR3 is CASSKGLRQPQHF. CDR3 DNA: TGTGCCAGCAGCAAAGGACTACGTCAGCCCCAGCATTTT.

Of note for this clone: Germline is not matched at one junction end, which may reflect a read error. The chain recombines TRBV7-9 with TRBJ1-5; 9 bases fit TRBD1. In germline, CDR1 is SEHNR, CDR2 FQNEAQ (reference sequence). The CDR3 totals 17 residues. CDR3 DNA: TGTTCCAGCAGTCCGGGACAGGGTAGCTTTCTCAATCAGCCCCAGCATTTT. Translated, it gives CSSSPGQGSFLNQPQHF.

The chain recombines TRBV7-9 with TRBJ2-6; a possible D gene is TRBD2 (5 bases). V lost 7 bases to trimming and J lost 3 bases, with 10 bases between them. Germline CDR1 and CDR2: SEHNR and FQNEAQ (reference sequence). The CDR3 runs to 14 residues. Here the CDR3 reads CASTRVGGANVLTF. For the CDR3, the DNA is TGTGCCAGCACGAGGGTAGGTGGGGCCAACGTCCTGACTTTC.

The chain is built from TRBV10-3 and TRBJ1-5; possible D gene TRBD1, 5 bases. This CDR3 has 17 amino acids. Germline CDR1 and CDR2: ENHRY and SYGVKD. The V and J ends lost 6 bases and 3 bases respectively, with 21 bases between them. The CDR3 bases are TGTGCCATCAGCTCTCTTGGGGGGTTGGGGTTCAATCAGCCCCAGCATTTT. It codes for CAISSLGGLGFNQPQHF.

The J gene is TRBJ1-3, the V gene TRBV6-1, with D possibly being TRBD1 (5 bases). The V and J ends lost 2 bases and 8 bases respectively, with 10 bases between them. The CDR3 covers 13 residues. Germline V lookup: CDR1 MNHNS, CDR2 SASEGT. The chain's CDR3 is CASSESGRYTIYF. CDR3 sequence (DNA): TGTGCCAGCAGTGAATCAGGGAGGTACACCATATATTTT.

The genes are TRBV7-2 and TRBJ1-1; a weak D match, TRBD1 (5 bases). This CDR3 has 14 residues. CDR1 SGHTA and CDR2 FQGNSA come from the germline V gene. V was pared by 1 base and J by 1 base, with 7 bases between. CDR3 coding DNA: TGTGCCAGCAGCTTAGGGGGCGGGAACACTGAAGCTTTCTTT. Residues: CASSLGGGNTEAFF.

The CDR3 DNA is TGTGCCAGCAGCTTAGTGAGAGGGGGGACAGAACCTTTCTTT. This encodes CASSLVRGGTEPFF. This chain uses TRBV11-2 with TRBJ1-1; 7 nucleotides agree with TRBD1. The CDR3 length is 14 residues. Germline-derived CDR1 and CDR2 are SGHAT and FQNNGV. V was pared by 1 base and J by 12 bases, with 11 bases of the junction left unmatched.

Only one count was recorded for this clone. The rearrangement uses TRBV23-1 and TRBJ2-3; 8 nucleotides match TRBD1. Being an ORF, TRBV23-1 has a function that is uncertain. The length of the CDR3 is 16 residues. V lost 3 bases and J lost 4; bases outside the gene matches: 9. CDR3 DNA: TGCGCCAGCAGTCACAGACAGGGGCATGGCCCAGATACGCAGTATTTT. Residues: CASSHRQGHGPDTQYF.

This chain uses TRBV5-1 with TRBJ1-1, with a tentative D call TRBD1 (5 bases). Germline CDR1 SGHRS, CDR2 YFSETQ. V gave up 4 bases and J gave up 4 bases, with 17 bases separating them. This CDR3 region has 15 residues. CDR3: CASSAQSGGVTEAFF. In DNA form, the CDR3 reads TGCGCCAGCAGCGCCCAATCCGGGGGAGTCACTGAAGCTTTCTTT.

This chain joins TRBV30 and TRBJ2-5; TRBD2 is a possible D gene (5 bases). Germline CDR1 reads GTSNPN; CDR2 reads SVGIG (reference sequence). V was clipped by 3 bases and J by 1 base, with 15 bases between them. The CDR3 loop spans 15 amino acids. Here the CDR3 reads CAWRSLGSLQETQYF. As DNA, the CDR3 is TGTGCCTGGAGGTCGCTTGGGAGCCTCCAAGAGACCCAGTACTTC.

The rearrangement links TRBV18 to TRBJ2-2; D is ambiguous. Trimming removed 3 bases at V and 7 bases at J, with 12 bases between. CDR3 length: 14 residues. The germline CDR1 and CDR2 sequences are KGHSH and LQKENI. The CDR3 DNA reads TGTGCCAGCTCACCTGATCCGGTGGTCGGGGAGCTGTTTTTT. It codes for CASSPDPVVGELFF.

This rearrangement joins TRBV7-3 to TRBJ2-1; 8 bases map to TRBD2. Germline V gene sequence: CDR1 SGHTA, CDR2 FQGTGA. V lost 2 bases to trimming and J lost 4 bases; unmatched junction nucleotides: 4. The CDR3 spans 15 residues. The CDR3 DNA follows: TGTGCCAGCAGCTTACCGGGGGGGAGGTACAATGAGCAGTTCTTC. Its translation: CASSLPGGRYNEQFF.

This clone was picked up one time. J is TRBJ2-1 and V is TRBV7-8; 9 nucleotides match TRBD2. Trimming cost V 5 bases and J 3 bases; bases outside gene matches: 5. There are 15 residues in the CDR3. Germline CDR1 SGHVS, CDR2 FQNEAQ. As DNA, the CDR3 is TGTGCCAGCAGCATTACTAGCGGGTTCTACAATGAGCAGTTCTTC. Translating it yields CASSITSGFYNEQFF.

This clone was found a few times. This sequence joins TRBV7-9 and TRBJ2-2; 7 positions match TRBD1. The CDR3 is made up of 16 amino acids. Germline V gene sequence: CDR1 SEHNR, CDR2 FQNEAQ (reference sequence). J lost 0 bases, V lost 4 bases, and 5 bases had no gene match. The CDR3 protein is CASSSLTGPNTGELFF. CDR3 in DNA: TGTGCCAGCAGCTCCCTGACAGGGCCGAACACCGGGGAGCTGTTTTTT.

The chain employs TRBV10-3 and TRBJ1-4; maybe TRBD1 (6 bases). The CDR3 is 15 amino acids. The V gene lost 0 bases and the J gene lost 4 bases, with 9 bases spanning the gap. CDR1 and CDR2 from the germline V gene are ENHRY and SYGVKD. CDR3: CAISESRGINEKLFF. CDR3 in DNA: TGTGCCATCAGTGAGTCGAGGGGGATTAATGAAAAACTGTTTTTT.

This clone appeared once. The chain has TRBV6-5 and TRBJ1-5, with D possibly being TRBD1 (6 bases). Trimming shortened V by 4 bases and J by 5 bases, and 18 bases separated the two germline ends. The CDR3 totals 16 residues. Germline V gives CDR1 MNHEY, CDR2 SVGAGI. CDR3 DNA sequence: TGTGCCAGCAGTTTTGGCAGGGGCCGCCGGGATCAGCCCCAGCATTTT. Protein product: CASSFGRGRRDQPQHF.

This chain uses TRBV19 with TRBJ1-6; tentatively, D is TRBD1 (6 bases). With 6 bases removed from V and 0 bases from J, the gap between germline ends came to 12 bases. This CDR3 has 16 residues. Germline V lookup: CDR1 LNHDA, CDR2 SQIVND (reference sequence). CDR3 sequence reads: CASRGVQGSYNSPLHF. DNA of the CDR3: TGTGCCAGTAGGGGAGTACAGGGCTCCTATAATTCACCCCTCCACTTT.